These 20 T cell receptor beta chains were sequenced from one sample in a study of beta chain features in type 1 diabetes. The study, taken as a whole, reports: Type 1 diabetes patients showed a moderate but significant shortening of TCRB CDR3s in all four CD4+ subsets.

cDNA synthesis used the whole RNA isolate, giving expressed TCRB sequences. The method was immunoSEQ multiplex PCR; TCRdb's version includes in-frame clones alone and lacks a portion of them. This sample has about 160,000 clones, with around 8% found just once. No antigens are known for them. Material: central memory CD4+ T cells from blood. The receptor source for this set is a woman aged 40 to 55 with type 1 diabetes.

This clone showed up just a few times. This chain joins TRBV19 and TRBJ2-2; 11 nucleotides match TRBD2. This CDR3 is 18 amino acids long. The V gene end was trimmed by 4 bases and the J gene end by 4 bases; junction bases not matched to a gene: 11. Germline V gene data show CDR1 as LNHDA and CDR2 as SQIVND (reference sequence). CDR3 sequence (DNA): TGTGCCAGTAGTAAAGAACCGTTCCTAGCGGGAGGCACCGGGGAGCTGTTTTTT. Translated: CASSKEPFLAGGTGELFF.

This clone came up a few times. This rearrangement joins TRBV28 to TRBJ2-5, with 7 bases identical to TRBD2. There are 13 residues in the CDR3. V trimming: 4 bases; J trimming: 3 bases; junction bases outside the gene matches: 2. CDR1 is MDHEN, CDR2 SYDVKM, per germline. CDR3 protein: CASSSSGKETQYF. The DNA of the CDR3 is TGTGCCAGCAGTTCGAGCGGGAAAGAGACCCAGTACTTC.

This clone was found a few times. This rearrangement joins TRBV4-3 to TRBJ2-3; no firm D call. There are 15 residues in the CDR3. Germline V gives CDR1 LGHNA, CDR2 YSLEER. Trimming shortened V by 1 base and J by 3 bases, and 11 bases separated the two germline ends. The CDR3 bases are TGCGCCAGCAGCCAAGGGCCGACAAGGACAGATACGCAGTATTTT. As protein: CASSQGPTRTDTQYF.

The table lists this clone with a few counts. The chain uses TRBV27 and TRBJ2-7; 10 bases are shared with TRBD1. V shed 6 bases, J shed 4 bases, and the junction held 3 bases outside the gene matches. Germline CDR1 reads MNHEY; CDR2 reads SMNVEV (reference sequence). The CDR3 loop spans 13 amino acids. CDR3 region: CASRTGGRYEQYF. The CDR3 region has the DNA TGTGCCAGCAGGACAGGGGGCAGGTACGAGCAGTACTTC.

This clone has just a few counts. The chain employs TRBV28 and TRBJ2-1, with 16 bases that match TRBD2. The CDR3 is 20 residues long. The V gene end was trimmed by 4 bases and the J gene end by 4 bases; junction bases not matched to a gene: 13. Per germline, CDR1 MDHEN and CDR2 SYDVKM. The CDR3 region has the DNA TGTGCCAGCAGTTCGCGCGGGGGACTAGCGGGAGGGGCATCATACAATGAGCAGTTCTTC. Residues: CASSSRGGLAGGASYNEQFF. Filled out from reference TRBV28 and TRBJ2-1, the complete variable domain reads DVKVTQSSRYLVKRTGEKVFLECVQDMDHENMFWYRQDPGLGLRLIYFSYDVKMKEKGDIPEGYSVSREKKERFSLILESASTNQTSMYLCASSSRGGLAGGASYNEQFFGPGTRLTVL.

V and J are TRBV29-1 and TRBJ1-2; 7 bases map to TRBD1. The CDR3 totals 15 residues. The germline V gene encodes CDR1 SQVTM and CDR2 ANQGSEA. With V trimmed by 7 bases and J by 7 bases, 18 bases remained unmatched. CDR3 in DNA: TGCAGCGCAGACCCTTCTGGCAGGGGGAAGGGTGGCTACACCTTC. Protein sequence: CSADPSGRGKGGYTF.

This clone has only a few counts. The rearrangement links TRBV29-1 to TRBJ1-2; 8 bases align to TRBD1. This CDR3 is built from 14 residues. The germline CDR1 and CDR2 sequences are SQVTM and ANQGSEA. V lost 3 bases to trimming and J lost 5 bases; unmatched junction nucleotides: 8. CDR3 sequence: CSVDPAGGAYGYTF. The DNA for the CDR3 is TGCAGCGTTGATCCCGCAGGGGGCGCGTATGGCTACACCTTC.

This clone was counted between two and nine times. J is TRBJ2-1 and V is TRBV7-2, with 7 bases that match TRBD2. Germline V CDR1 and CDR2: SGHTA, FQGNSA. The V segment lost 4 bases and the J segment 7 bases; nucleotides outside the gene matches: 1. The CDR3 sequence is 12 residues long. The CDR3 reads CASSWRGNEQFF. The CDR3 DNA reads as TGTGCCAGCAGCTGGCGGGGGAATGAGCAGTTCTTC.

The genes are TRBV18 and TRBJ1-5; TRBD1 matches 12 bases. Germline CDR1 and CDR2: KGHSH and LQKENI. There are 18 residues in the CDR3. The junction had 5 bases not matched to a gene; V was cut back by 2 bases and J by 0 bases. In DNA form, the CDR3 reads TGTGCCAGCTCACCAAGGGGACAGGGGGCCGGTAGCAATCAGCCCCAGCATTTT. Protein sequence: CASSPRGQGAGSNQPQHF.

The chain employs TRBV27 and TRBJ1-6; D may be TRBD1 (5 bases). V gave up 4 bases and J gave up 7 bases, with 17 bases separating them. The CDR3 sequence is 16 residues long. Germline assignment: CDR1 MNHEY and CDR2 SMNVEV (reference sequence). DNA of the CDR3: TGTGCCAGCAGTTCCCGGAGGGGTGCGGACAATTCACCCCTCCACTTT. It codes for CASSSRRGADNSPLHF.

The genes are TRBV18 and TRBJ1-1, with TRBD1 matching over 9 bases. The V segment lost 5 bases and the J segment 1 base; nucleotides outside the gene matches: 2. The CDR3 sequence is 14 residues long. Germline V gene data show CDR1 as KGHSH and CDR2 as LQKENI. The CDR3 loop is CASSTDRGNTEAFF. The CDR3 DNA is TGTGCCAGCTCAACGGACAGGGGGAACACTGAAGCTTTCTTT.

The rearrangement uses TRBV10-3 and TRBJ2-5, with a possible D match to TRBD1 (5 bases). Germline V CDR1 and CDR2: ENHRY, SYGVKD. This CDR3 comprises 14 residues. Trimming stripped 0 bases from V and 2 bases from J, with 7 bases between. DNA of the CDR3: TGTGCCATCAGTGAGTCGGGGCGGCAAGAGACCCAGTACTTC. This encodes CAISESGRQETQYF.

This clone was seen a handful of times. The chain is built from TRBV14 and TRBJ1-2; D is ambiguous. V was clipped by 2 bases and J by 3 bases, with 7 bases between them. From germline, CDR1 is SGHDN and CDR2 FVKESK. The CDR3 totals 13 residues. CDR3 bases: TGTGCCAGCAGCCAACGCGTTGACTATGGCTACACCTTC. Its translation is CASSQRVDYGYTF.

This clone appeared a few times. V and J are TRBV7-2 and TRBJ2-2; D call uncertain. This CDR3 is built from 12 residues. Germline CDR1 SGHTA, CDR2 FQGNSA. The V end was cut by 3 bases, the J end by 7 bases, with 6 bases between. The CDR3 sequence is CASSLFRGELFF. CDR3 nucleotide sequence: TGTGCCAGCAGCTTGTTCCGCGGGGAGCTGTTTTTT.

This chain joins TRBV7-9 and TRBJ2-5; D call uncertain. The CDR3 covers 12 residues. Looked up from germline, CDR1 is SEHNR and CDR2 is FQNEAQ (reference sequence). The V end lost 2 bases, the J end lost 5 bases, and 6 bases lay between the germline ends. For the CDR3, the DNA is TGTGCCAGCAGCTTACAGGCGGAGACCCAGTACTTC. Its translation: CASSLQAETQYF. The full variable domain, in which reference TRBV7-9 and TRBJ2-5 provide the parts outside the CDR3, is DTGVSQNPRHKITKRGQNVTFRCDPISEHNRLYWYRQTLGQGPEFLTYFQNEAQLEKSRLLSDRFSAERPKGSFSTLEIQRTEQGDSAMYLCASSLQAETQYFGPGTRLLVL.

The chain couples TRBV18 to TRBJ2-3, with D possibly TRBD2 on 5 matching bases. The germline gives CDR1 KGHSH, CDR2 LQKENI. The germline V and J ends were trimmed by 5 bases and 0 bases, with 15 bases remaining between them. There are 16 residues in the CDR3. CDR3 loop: CASSNGNSDSTDTQYF. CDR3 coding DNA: TGTGCCAGCTCAAACGGGAACAGTGATAGCACAGATACGCAGTATTTT.

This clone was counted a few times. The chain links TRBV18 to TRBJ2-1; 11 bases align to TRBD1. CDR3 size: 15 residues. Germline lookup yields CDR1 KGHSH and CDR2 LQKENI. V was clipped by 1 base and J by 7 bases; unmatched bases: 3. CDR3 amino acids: CASSPRGQGGNEQFF. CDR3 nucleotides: TGTGCCAGCTCACCACGGGGACAGGGGGGGAATGAGCAGTTCTTC.

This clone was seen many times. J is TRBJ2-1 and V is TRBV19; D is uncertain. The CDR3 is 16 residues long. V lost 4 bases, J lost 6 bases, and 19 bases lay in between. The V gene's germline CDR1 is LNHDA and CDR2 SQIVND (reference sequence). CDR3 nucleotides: TGTGCCAGTAGTAGACCGGGTCCTGCTCCGGTCAATGAGCAGTTCTTC. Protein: CASSRPGPAPVNEQFF.

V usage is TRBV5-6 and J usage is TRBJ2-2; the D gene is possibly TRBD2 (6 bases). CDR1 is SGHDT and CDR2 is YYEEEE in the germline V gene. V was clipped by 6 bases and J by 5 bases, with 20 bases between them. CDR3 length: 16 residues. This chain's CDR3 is CASTPTHGRDTGELFF. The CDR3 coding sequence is TGTGCCAGCACCCCCACCCACGGGAGAGATACCGGGGAGCTGTTTTTT.

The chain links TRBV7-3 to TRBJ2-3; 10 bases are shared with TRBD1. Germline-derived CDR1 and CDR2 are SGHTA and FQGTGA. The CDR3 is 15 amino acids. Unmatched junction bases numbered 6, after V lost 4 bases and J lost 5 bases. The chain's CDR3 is CASSSPDRGGDTQYF. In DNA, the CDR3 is TGTGCCAGCAGCTCTCCGGACAGGGGGGGAGATACGCAGTATTTT. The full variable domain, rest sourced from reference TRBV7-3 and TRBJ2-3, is GAGVSQTPSNKVTEKGKYVELRCDPISGHTALYWYRQSLGQGPEFLIYFQGTGAADDSGLPNDRFFAVRPEGSVSTLKIQRTERGDSAVYLCASSSPDRGGDTQYFGPGTRLTVL.